Presented here are 15 T cell receptor beta chains from one specimen sequenced in a study of blood T cell repertoires in COVID-19 (TCRdb year 2020). Libraries came from the immunoSEQ multiplex PCR assay. Here the immuneACCESS table is served through TCRdb, limited to in-frame sequences with V and J called. Missing clones are a known gap in these copies; in checked studies unresolved V genes cover under half, and the rest lacks a known reason. In this sample the table shows 240,000 or so clones, approximately 83% of which occur a single time. The biggest ten clones account for just over 3% of the sample. Input material: peripheral blood. These receptors came from a woman younger than 45 who had recovered from COVID-19.

The rearrangement joins TRBV18 to TRBJ2-3; 9 positions agree with TRBD1. Trimming took 2 bases from V and 1 from J; bases not matched to a gene: 4. From germline, CDR1 is KGHSH and CDR2 LQKENI. The CDR3 has 16 amino acids. Here the CDR3 reads CASSPTQGAGTDTQYF. In nucleotides, the CDR3 is TGTGCCAGCTCACCAACACAGGGGGCCGGCACAGATACGCAGTATTTT.

The chain uses TRBV7-8 and TRBJ2-5, with 9 bases matching TRBD2. This CDR3 comprises 15 residues. Trimming cost V 0 bases and J 4 bases; bases outside gene matches: 3. Germline assignment: CDR1 SGHVS and CDR2 FQNEAQ. The CDR3 protein is CASSLASGGSETQYF. CDR3 sequence (DNA): TGTGCCAGCAGCTTAGCGAGCGGGGGGTCAGAGACCCAGTACTTC.

On this clone itself: This specimen includes other DNA sequences encoding the same CDR3. The chain combines TRBV5-5 with TRBJ1-4, with TRBD1 matching over 7 bases. V lost 4 bases, J lost 4 bases, and 4 bases stayed unmatched. The CDR3 loop spans 14 amino acids. Germline CDR1 SGHKS, CDR2 YYEKEE (reference sequence). CDR3 loop: CASSPGQINEKLFF. CDR3 sequence (DNA): TGTGCCAGCAGCCCGGGACAGATTAATGAAAAACTGTTTTTT.

At least ten counts were recorded for this clone. The rearrangement links TRBV6-5 to TRBJ1-6; D not resolved. This CDR3 spans 14 amino acids. The V end was cut by 10 bases, the J end by 4 bases, with 14 bases between. Germline assignment: CDR1 MNHEY and CDR2 SVGAGI. CDR3 coding DNA: TGTGCCACACGGAACACAGCTTATAATTCACCCCTCCACTTT. Its protein is CATRNTAYNSPLHF.

The genes are TRBV4-1 and TRBJ2-1, with 8 bases aligning to TRBD1. The CDR3 consists of 16 residues. V shed 4 bases, J shed 7 bases, and the junction held 12 bases outside the gene matches. Germline V gives CDR1 MGHRA, CDR2 YSYEKL. DNA of the CDR3: TGCGCCAGCAGCCCACTGCCGACAGGGGTCGGGAATGAGCAGTTCTTC. Protein product: CASSPLPTGVGNEQFF.

The V gene is TRBV21-1, the J gene TRBJ2-1; the table's D call of TRBD2 was not tested on the DNA. TRBV21-1 represents a pseudogene. The CDR3 totals 16 residues. CDR3 nucleotides: TGTGCCAGCAGCACAGGGACCGGGGGATCGAACAATGAGCAGTTCTTC. This codes for CASSTGTGGSNNEQFF.

The V call is TRBV6-1, the J call TRBJ2-7; D is undetermined. Trimming cost V 0 bases and J 5 bases, with 11 bases left between them. Germline CDR1 is MNHNS and CDR2 is SASEGT. The CDR3 totals 14 residues. DNA of the CDR3: TGTGCCAGCAGTGAAGCCAGGCCCCAGGACGAGCAGTACTTC. It translates to CASSEARPQDEQYF.

The rearrangement joins TRBV18 to TRBJ2-7; D ambiguous. This CDR3 has 14 residues. Trimming stripped 3 bases from V and 6 bases from J, with 15 bases between. The germline gives CDR1 KGHSH, CDR2 LQKENI. CDR3 protein: CASSPAGLGSEQYF. The CDR3 DNA is TGTGCCAGCTCACCTGCAGGCTTGGGTTCCGAGCAGTACTTC.

The chain joins TRBV4-1 to TRBJ1-4, with D uncertain. The CDR3 extends over 15 amino acids. V was pared by 2 bases and J by 4 bases, with 11 bases between. Looked up from germline, CDR1 is MGHRA and CDR2 is YSYEKL. The CDR3 region has the DNA TGCGCCAGCAGCCAAAGATTTACAAGTAATGAAAAACTGTTTTTT. This sequence encodes CASSQRFTSNEKLFF.

The chain uses TRBV2 and TRBJ2-2; 9 bases match TRBD2. Trimming took 7 bases from V and 3 from J; bases not matched to a gene: 6. The CDR3 runs 15 residues. From germline, CDR1 is SNHLY and CDR2 FYNNEI. This CDR3 is CASKWQRGDTGELFF. The CDR3 nucleotides are TGTGCCAGCAAGTGGCAGCGGGGGGACACCGGGGAGCTGTTTTTT.

The chain links TRBV7-8 to TRBJ2-3; 8 bases line up with TRBD2. This CDR3 contains 15 residues. CDR1 and CDR2 (germline): SGHVS, FQNEAQ. J lost 8 bases, V lost 5 bases, and 12 bases had no gene match. CDR3 nucleotide sequence: TGTGCCAGCAGCCCCACCCTAGCGGGTGGCGTTACGCAGTATTTT. The encoded protein is CASSPTLAGGVTQYF.

V and J are TRBV28 and TRBJ1-6; a weak D match, TRBD1 (5 bases). The CDR3 spans 16 residues. Germline CDR1 is MDHEN and CDR2 is SYDVKM. Trimming stripped 7 bases from V and 9 bases from J, with 22 bases between. CDR3 protein: CASTRGGRGKVSPLHF. The CDR3, as DNA: TGTGCCAGCACCCGGGGGGGGAGGGGCAAGGTTTCACCCCTCCACTTT.

CDR3 sequence (DNA): TGTGCCTGGAGCGCAGGGGGCGTCGGCAATCAGCCCCAGCATTTT. Residues: CAWSAGGVGNQPQHF. This chain connects TRBV30 to TRBJ1-5; TRBD1 aligns across 8 bases. Unmatched junction bases numbered 6, after V lost 3 bases and J lost 2 bases. Germline CDR1 and CDR2: GTSNPN and SVGIG (reference sequence). The CDR3 is 15 amino acids. Combining the CDR3 with reference TRBV30 and TRBJ1-5 gives the whole variable domain SQTIHQWPATLVQPVGSPLSLECTVEGTSNPNLYWYRQAAGRGLQLLFYSVGIGQISSEVPQNLSASRPQDRQFILSSKKLLLSDSGFYLCAWSAGGVGNQPQHFGDGTRLSIL.

The chain employs TRBV28 and TRBJ1-4, with D maybe TRBD1 (5 bases). In germline, CDR1 is MDHEN, CDR2 SYDVKM. The V end was cut by 5 bases, the J end by 5 bases, with 15 bases between. The CDR3 sequence is 15 residues long. This CDR3 reads CASSPHGALNEKLFF. CDR3 DNA: TGTGCCAGCAGTCCCCATGGGGCCCTGAATGAAAAACTGTTTTTT.

This rearrangement joins TRBV10-1 to TRBJ2-1; 8 bases match TRBD1. CDR1 and CDR2 (germline): WNHNN, SYGVQD (reference sequence). The CDR3 spans 15 residues. V lost 6 bases and J lost 0; bases outside the gene matches: 4. CDR3 amino acids: CASSLTGASYNEQFF. DNA for the CDR3: TGCGCCAGCAGCTTGACAGGGGCCTCCTACAATGAGCAGTTCTTC.